The 6 T cell receptor beta chains presented below share a single source sample, sequenced in a study of blood T cell repertoires in COVID-19. The table came from immunoSEQ multiplex PCR; TCRdb's copy has only in-frame clones and leaves some out. The data contain about 150,000 clones, 65% to 85% of them singletons. The material sequenced was peripheral blood. Source of these receptors: a woman of 80 years or more with acute or convalescent COVID-19.

The genes are TRBV19 and TRBJ1-5; TRBD1 matches at 8 bases. Germline V gene data show CDR1 as LNHDA and CDR2 as SQIVND (reference sequence). Trimming at V came to 5 bases and at J to 5 bases, leaving 8 bases not matched to a gene. This CDR3 has 15 residues. For the CDR3, the DNA is TGTGCCAGTAGTGGTGGACAGGGACACCATCAGCCCCAGCATTTT. The encoded protein is CASSGGQGHHQPQHF.

This chain uses TRBV11-2 with TRBJ2-1; D possibly corresponds to TRBD1 (6 bases). CDR1 is SGHAT and CDR2 is FQNNGV in the germline V gene. The V end lost 4 bases, the J end lost 9 bases, and 22 bases lay between the germline ends. The CDR3 contains 16 residues. CDR3 coding DNA: TGTGCCAGCAGCTCCGGAATGAGGGGGAGAGGGGGTGAGCAGTTCTTC. Translated: CASSSGMRGRGGEQFF. Full variable domain (missing parts from reference TRBV11-2 and TRBJ2-1): EAGVAQSPRYKIIEKRQSVAFWCNPISGHATLYWYQQILGQGPKLLIQFQNNGVVDDSQLPKDRFSAERLKGVDSTLKIQPAKLEDSAVYLCASSSGMRGRGGEQFFGPGTRLTVL.

J is TRBJ2-1 and V is TRBV9, with 8 bases matching TRBD2. CDR1 SGDLS and CDR2 YYNGEE come from the germline V gene. This CDR3 has 15 residues. Trimming took 4 bases from V and 4 from J; bases not matched to a gene: 7. The CDR3 loop reads CASSRGLVRYNEQFF. The CDR3 DNA follows: TGTGCCAGCAGCCGGGGACTAGTTAGATACAATGAGCAGTTCTTC.

The genes are TRBV9 and TRBJ1-2; TRBD1 is a possible D gene (5 bases). The V gene lost 4 bases and the J gene lost 8 bases, with 21 bases spanning the gap. The V gene's germline CDR1 is SGDLS and CDR2 YYNGEE. The CDR3 covers 15 residues. In DNA form, the CDR3 reads TGTGCCAGCAGCACCAGACAGAACCCGACGTGGGGCTACACCTTC. This gives the protein CASSTRQNPTWGYTF.

This rearrangement joins TRBV7-8 to TRBJ1-1, with D unclear. This CDR3 is 15 amino acids long. V lost 5 bases, J lost 0 bases, and 13 bases lay in between. Germline V lookup: CDR1 SGHVS, CDR2 FQNEAQ. CDR3 amino acids: CASSRSGVMNTEAFF. The CDR3 nucleotides read TGTGCCAGCAGCCGGAGCGGGGTAATGAACACTGAAGCTTTCTTT.

This clone was detected a few times. The J gene is TRBJ1-5, the V gene TRBV28; TRBD1 is a possible D gene (6 bases). Trimming pared 5 bases from V and 3 bases from J, leaving 17 bases between. The CDR3 loop spans 16 amino acids. The germline gives CDR1 MDHEN, CDR2 SYDVKM. CDR3 protein: CASSLGGGGNNQPQHF. Here the CDR3 DNA reads TGTGCCAGCAGTCTGGGGGGGGGCGGGAACAATCAGCCCCAGCATTTT.